Below are 3 T cell receptor beta chains sequenced from a single sample in a study of blood T cell repertoires in COVID-19. The assay was immunoSEQ multiplex PCR, and TCRdb's table has in-frame clones only and misses some. The data hold fewer than 250,000 clones, with less than 90% observed a single time. What was sequenced was peripheral blood. These TCRs come from a man aged 65-85 years with acute or convalescent COVID-19.

The sample holds one count of this clone. The V and J genes are TRBV7-2 and TRBJ2-7; D is perhaps TRBD1 (6 bases). The CDR3 runs 15 residues. V lost 5 bases and J lost 3, with 17 bases in between. CDR1 and CDR2 from the germline V gene are SGHTA and FQGNSA. The chain's CDR3 is CASSPTGTSLYEQYF. For the CDR3, the DNA is TGTGCCAGCAGCCCCACCGGGACATCTCTCTACGAGCAGTACTTC. Full variable domain (missing parts from reference TRBV7-2 and TRBJ2-7): GAGVSQSPSNKVTEKGKDVELRCDPISGHTALYWYRQSLGQGLEFLIYFQGNSAPDKSGLPSDRFSAERTGGSVSTLTIQRTQQEDSAVYLCASSPTGTSLYEQYFGPGTRLTVT.

The chain is built from TRBV29-1 and TRBJ1-5; D may be TRBD1 (5 bases). V gave up 3 bases and J gave up 3 bases, with 15 bases separating them. Germline-derived CDR1 and CDR2 are SQVTM and ANQGSEA. This CDR3 is built from 15 residues. The CDR3 sequence is CSVEGGVNNNQPQHF. The CDR3 DNA is TGCAGCGTTGAGGGGGGGGTTAACAACAATCAGCCCCAGCATTTT.

The chain has TRBV3-1 (or the pseudogene TRBV3-2) and TRBJ1-5; D remains ambiguous. The CDR3 length is 13 residues. The V and J ends lost 4 bases and 10 bases respectively, with 14 bases between them. Per germline, CDR1 LGHDT and CDR2 YNNKEL (reference sequence). DNA for the CDR3: TGTGCCAGCAGCCGGGATCCTAGCAGCCCCCAGCATTTT. Its protein is CASSRDPSSPQHF.